This TCR beta chain was profiled in a study of cytomegalovirus exposure and HLA in healthy donors. Overall study findings and caveats: Presence/absence comparisons presumed near-even sequencing depth among donors.

Donors counted as nominally healthy when sampled, yet unrecorded immune exposures were likely. Trimming took off 2 bases at V and 2 bases at J, with 10 bases between the two ends. Germline-derived CDR1 and CDR2 are MNHEY and SMNVEV (reference sequence). The CDR3 has 14 residues. PCR used 60 Vbeta primers and 13 Jbeta primers. TCRdb keeps only in-frame clones here, not all; method: immunoSEQ multiplex PCR. The sample contains roughly 140,000 clones, approximately 79% of which appear only once. In its sample, this clone was seen once. Its antigen is not known. The sequence was obtained from a female donor in good health and CMV-seronegative. Source material: PBMCs. V gene TRBV27 combines with J gene TRBJ2-7; weak D call: TRBD1 (5 bases). The CDR3 sequence: CASSLQGPTYEQYF. CDR3 nucleotides: TGTGCCAGCAGTTTACAGGGCCCCACCTACGAGCAGTACTTC.